Listed here are 9 T cell receptor beta chains from one sample, sequenced in a study of Graves' ophthalmopathy and Graves' hyperthyroidism (dated by TCRdb to the late 2010s). Reads for this sample came from an Illumina HiSeq 2000. For repertoire sequencing, TCR beta CDR3 regions were amplified from RNA transcripts. The first round of RT-PCR was done with HTBI primers and the Qiagen OneStep RT-PCR kit, and was followed by a second round of multiplex PCR, then size selection and purification. The public reads were reprocessed in TCRdb via fastp at Q25 and MiXCR, keeping in-frame beta chains. CDR3 protein duplicates are merged, each entry listing the most common genes and DNA. The table for this sample lists a few hundred thousand distinct CDR3 sequences; roughly 18% of them were counted only once. Around 1.4% of the sample is held by the ten biggest clonotypes. Sequencing input: peripheral blood. These receptors were obtained from a woman under 30 with Graves' ophthalmopathy. Donor details come from another sample of the same person, matched by shared clones.

This chain uses TRBV12-3 or TRBV12-4 with TRBJ1-2, with D possibly TRBD1 on 6 matching bases. V was pared by 5 bases and J by 8 bases, with 21 bases between. The CDR3 has 15 amino acids. The CDR3 DNA reads as TGTGCCAGCAGTCCGACCTACAGGGATTTGGAGGGCTACACCTTC. Translating it yields CASSPTYRDLEGYTF.

This clonotype was seen ten or more times. The V gene is TRBV14, the J gene TRBJ2-7; D gene ambiguous. Germline CDR1 SGHDN, CDR2 FVKESK. V was clipped by 1 base and J by 6 bases, with 10 bases between them. The CDR3 runs 13 residues. The CDR3: CASSQVLHGEQYF. DNA for the CDR3: TGTGCCAGCAGCCAAGTTCTACACGGCGAGCAGTACTTC.

This clonotype was observed many times. The chain combines TRBV6-2 or TRBV6-3 with TRBJ2-7, with 10 bases matching TRBD1. V was pared by 6 bases and J by 7 bases, with 12 bases of the junction left unmatched. The CDR3 is made up of 15 amino acids. Looked up from germline, CDR1 is MNHEY and CDR2 is SVGEGT. CDR3 region: CASRLPGTGESEQYF. The CDR3 nucleotides read TGTGCCAGCAGACTCCCCGGGACAGGGGAATCGGAGCAGTACTTC.

The table lists this clonotype with a few counts. The CDR3 carries no conserved terminal phenylalanine or tryptophan, so it likely arises from a read error. The limits of the CDR3 on the DNA are not certain, so only TCRdb's listed CDR3 is given. The chain uses TRBV11-2 and TRBJ2-5; the D call of TRBD1 is as the table states it, not checked on the DNA. Germline V gene sequence: CDR1 SGHAT, CDR2 FQNNGV. The CDR3 is 9 residues long, counting both termini. The CDR3 here is CASSPRGPQ.

This clonotype has ten or more counts. This chain links TRBV30 with TRBJ1-5; D is ambiguous. V dropped 1 base and J dropped 4 bases, with 20 bases sitting between them. The CDR3 runs 17 residues. CDR1 and CDR2 from the germline V gene are GTSNPN and SVGIG (reference sequence). The CDR3 is CAWSALRSTKGNQPQHF. In nucleotides, the CDR3 is TGTGCCTGGAGTGCCCTGAGAAGCACCAAAGGAAATCAGCCCCAGCATTTT.

This clonotype was picked up many times. The rearrangement links TRBV6-5 to TRBJ1-1, with 8 bases lining up with TRBD1. V shed 6 bases and J 0 bases; nucleotides not matched to a gene: 6. Germline V CDR1 and CDR2: MNHEY, SVGAGI. The CDR3 spans 15 residues. DNA for the CDR3: TGTGCCAGCAGCTGGGGACAGGTCATGAACACTGAAGCTTTCTTT. It translates to CASSWGQVMNTEAFF.

This clonotype was seen repeatedly, ten times or more. The chain recombines TRBV20-1 with TRBJ2-5; perhaps D is TRBD1 or TRBD2 (6 bases each). The CDR3 has 14 amino acids. Germline V gene sequence: CDR1 DFQATT, CDR2 SNEGSKA (reference sequence). V lost 3 bases and J 3 bases, leaving 14 bases between the germline ends. The CDR3 sequence is CSARKPGAKETQYF. CDR3 DNA sequence: TGCAGTGCTAGGAAACCGGGGGCCAAAGAGACCCAGTACTTC.

The rearrangement joins TRBV3-1 to TRBJ2-2; TRBD1 aligns across 9 bases. Unmatched junction bases numbered 7, after V lost 0 bases and J lost 5 bases. The CDR3 consists of 17 residues. Germline V gene data show CDR1 as LGHDT and CDR2 as YNNKEL (reference sequence). This CDR3 reads CASSQETDRGVTGELFF. For the CDR3, the DNA is TGTGCCAGCAGCCAAGAAACCGACAGGGGGGTAACCGGGGAGCTGTTTTTT. The whole variable domain, remainder taken from reference TRBV3-1 and TRBJ2-2, is DTAVSQTPKYLVTQMGNDKSIKCEQNLGHDTMYWYKQDSKKFLKIMFSYNNKELIINETVPNRFSPKSPDKAHLNLHINSLELGDSAVYFCASSQETDRGVTGELFFGEGSRLTVL.

This clonotype was observed at least ten times. This chain connects TRBV15 to TRBJ1-1; perhaps TRBD1 as D (5 bases). This CDR3 is built from 16 residues. V dropped 0 bases and J dropped 7 bases, with 18 bases sitting between them. Germline lookup yields CDR1 LNHNV and CDR2 YYDKDF (reference sequence). The CDR3 coding sequence is TGTGCCACCAGCAGAGACCCATCACGGGGGGGACGTGAAGCTTTCTTT. This encodes CATSRDPSRGGREAFF. Filled out from reference TRBV15 and TRBJ1-1, the complete variable domain reads DAMVIQNPRYQVTQFGKPVTLSCSQTLNHNVMYWYQQKSSQAPKLLFHYYDKDFNNEADTPDNFQSRRPNTSFCFLDIRSPGLGDTAMYLCATSRDPSRGGREAFFGQGTRLTVV.